Below, 4 T cell receptor beta chains from the same sample are listed, as sequenced in a study of T cells in Graves' hyperthyroidism and ophthalmopathy. The TCR beta CDR3 regions underwent amplification using RNA transcripts as the source. First-round RT-PCR targeting the TCR CDR3 was performed with the HTBI primer set. MiXCR was run by TCRdb on the multiplex PCR reads, yielding one entry per CDR3 protein. The top ten clones hold 28% of a sample with hundreds of thousands of distinct CDR3 sequences, around a sixth of them seen once. The specimen sequenced was blood. Every receptor here comes from a woman aged 18-29 years with Graves' hyperthyroidism that later progressed to Graves' ophthalmopathy.

V gene TRBV28 combines with J gene TRBJ1-2; 9 bases fit TRBD1. Germline trimming cut 4 bases from V and 8 bases from J; bases unmatched to any gene: 8. The germline gives CDR1 MDHEN, CDR2 SYDVKM. The CDR3 loop spans 14 amino acids. CDR3 nucleotide sequence: TGTGCCAGCAGTTATGTTAGGACAGGGGAAGGCTACACCTTC. Translation: CASSYVRTGEGYTF.

This clonotype was picked up many times. V and J are TRBV6-1 and TRBJ2-5, with TRBD2 matching over 8 bases. With 2 bases clipped from V and 3 bases from J, the junction kept 8 bases outside the gene matches. The CDR3 sequence is 16 residues long. Germline assignment: CDR1 MNHNS and CDR2 SASEGT. CDR3 loop: CASSEHSGSGEETQYF. The DNA for the CDR3 is TGTGCCAGCAGTGAACACAGCGGGAGTGGCGAAGAGACCCAGTACTTC.

This clonotype has more than one count but fewer than ten. The CDR3 ends on some other residue instead of the conserved phenylalanine or tryptophan, so this is likely a read error. The V gene is TRBV13, the J gene TRBJ1-4; D is uncertain. Germline V lookup: CDR1 PRHDT, CDR2 FYEKMQ (reference sequence). The CDR3 is 15 amino acids. V lost 5 bases and J lost 1, with 11 bases in between. DNA for the CDR3: TGTGCCAGCAGCCCCGTTGGGCGAACTAATGAAAAACTGTTTCTT. This gives the protein CASSPVGRTNEKLFL.

This clonotype has a count of ten or more. The rearrangement uses TRBV20-1 and TRBJ2-1; D may be TRBD1 or TRBD2 (5 bases each). This CDR3 comprises 14 residues. Trimming stripped 2 bases from V and 3 bases from J, with 11 bases between. Germline CDR1 reads DFQATT; CDR2 reads SNEGSKA (reference sequence). The CDR3: CSARRSRGYNEQFF. In nucleotides, the CDR3 is TGCAGTGCTAGACGGTCGAGGGGCTACAATGAGCAGTTCTTC.